The present TCR beta chain was sequenced within a study of T cell responses to AZD1222 COVID-19 vaccine. Findings and limits, study-wide: Variant regions that are unmutated are reportedly the target of nearly half of spike-specific TCRs.

About this clone: What it binds is not known.

Only in-frame clones appear in the TCRdb table, and some are missing; sequencing was by immunoSEQ multiplex PCR. The table lists some 150,000 clones, about 92% of them singletons. Between the trimmed V and J ends, which lost 0 bases and 10 bases, there was a span of 14 bases. There are 15 residues in the CDR3. Germline V lookup: CDR1 SGHRS, CDR2 YFSETQ. The clonotype comes from an adult in good health. This chain links TRBV5-1 with TRBJ1-6; D remains unclear. Sequenced here: peripheral blood, sampled on day 0 of MenACWY control vaccination. CDR3 in amino acids: CASSLEPSGSSPLHF. The CDR3, as DNA: TGCGCCAGCAGCTTGGAACCTTCGGGTTCGTCACCCCTCCACTTT.